Sequencing of this T cell receptor (beta chain) was carried out in a study of shared clonotypes between healthy human individuals. Points from the study as a whole: The small donor group covered limited genetic and exposure diversity. Clonotypes which were not shared had lower generation probabilities than clonotypes that all four donors shared.

Germline assignment: CDR1 SGDLS and CDR2 YYNGEE. The V segment lost 3 bases and the J segment 0 bases; nucleotides outside the gene matches: 7. CDR3 length: 17 residues. Several immunoSEQ plates held equal portions of the genomic DNA taken from each subset. Profiled with immunoSEQ multiplex PCR; TCRdb holds only in-frame clones, not every one. Of around 2.5 million clones listed, approximately 93% are singletons. A remark on this clone: Its target is unknown.

J is TRBJ2-1 and V is TRBV9; 9 bases agree with TRBD2. Material: naive CD4+ T cells from PBMCs. Subset meaning: CD45RA+ positively selected. The sequence came from a man between 18 and 29 years old in good health. Some clones in this sample may be carry-over from other donors' samples. The CDR3: CASSAHSGSSSYNEQFF. CDR3 DNA sequence: TGTGCCAGCAGCGCCCATAGCGGGAGCAGCTCCTACAATGAGCAGTTCTTC.